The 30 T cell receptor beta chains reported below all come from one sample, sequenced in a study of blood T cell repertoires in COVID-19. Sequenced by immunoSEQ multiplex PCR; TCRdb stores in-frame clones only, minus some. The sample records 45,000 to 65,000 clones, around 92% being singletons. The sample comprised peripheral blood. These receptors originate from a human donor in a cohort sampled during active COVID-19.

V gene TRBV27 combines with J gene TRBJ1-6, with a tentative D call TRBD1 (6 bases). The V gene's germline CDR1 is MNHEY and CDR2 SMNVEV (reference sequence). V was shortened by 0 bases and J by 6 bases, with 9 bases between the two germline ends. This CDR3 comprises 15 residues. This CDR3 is CASSLSGQSNSPLHF. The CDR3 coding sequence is TGTGCCAGCAGTTTATCTGGACAGTCTAATTCACCCCTCCACTTT.

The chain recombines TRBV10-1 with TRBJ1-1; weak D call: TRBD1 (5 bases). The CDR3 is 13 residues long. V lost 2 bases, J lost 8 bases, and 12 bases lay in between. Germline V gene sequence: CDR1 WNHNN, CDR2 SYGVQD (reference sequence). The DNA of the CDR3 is TGCGCCAGCAGTGAGACAGGAGCACGCGAAGCTTTCTTT. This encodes CASSETGAREAFF.

The CDR3: CASSFPTKVKTGVGNEQYF. The CDR3 DNA sequence: TGTGCCAGCAGCTTTCCCACGAAAGTAAAAACAGGGGTCGGAAACGAGCAGTACTTC. The chain is built from TRBV5-4 and TRBJ2-7; 7 bases match TRBD1. Germline-derived CDR1 and CDR2 are SGHNT and YYREEE (reference sequence). The CDR3 spans 19 residues. The V and J ends lost 2 bases and 5 bases, in that order; junction bases with no gene match: 22. Full variable domain (rest looked up from reference TRBV5-4 and TRBJ2-7): ETGVTQSPTHLIKTRGQQVTLRCSSQSGHNTVSWYQQALGQGPQFIFQYYREEENGRGNFPPRFSGLQFPNYSSELNVNALELDDSALYLCASSFPTKVKTGVGNEQYFGPGTRLTVT.

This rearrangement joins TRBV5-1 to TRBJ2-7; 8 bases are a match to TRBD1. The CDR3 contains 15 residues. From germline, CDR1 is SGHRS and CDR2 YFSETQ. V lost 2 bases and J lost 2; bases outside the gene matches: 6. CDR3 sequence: CASSLSPQGAYEQYF. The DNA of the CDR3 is TGCGCCAGCAGCTTAAGTCCACAGGGGGCCTACGAGCAGTACTTC.

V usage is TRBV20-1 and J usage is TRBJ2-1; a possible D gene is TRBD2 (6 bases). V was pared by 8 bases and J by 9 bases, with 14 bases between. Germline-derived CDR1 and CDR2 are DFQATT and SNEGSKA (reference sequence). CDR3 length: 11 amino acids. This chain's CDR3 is CSYRPAGEQFF. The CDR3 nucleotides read TGCAGTTACCGCCCAGCGGGTGAGCAGTTCTTC.

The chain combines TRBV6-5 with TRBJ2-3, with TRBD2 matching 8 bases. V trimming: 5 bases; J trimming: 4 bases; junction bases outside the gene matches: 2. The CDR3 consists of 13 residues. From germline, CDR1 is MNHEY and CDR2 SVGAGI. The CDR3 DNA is TGTGCCAGCAGTCTCGGGGGGGCAGATACGCAGTATTTT. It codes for CASSLGGADTQYF.

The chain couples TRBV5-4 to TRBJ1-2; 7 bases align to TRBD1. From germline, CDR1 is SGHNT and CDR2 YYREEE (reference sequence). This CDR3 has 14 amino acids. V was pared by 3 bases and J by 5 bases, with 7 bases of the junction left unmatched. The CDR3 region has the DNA TGTGCCAGCAGCTATGACAGGGAAGGATATGGCTACACCTTC. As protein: CASSYDREGYGYTF. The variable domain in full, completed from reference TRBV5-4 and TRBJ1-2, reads ETGVTQSPTHLIKTRGQQVTLRCSSQSGHNTVSWYQQALGQGPQFIFQYYREEENGRGNFPPRFSGLQFPNYSSELNVNALELDDSALYLCASSYDREGYGYTFGSGTRLTVV.

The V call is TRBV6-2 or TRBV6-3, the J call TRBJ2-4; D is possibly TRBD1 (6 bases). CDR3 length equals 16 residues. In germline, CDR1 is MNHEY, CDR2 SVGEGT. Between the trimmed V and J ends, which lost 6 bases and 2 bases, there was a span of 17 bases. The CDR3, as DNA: TGTGCCAGCAGCACCAGGGGATCAGGGTCCAAAAACATTCAGTACTTC. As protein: CASSTRGSGSKNIQYF.

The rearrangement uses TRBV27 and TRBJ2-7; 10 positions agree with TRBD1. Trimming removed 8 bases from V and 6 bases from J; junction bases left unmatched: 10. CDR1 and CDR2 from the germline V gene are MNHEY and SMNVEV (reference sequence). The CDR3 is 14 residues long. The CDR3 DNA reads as TGTGCCAGCTCCCGGGACAGGGGTCCTAGCGAGCAGTACTTC. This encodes CASSRDRGPSEQYF.

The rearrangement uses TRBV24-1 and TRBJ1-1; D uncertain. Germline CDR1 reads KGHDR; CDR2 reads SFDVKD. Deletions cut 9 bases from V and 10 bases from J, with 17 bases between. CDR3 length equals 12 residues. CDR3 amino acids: CATVSSFIRAFF. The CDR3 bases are TGTGCCACCGTGTCCAGTTTTATAAGAGCTTTCTTT.

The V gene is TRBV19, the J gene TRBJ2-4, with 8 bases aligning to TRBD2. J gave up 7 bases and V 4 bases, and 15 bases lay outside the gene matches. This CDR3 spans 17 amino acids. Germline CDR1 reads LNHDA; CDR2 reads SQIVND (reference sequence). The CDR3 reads CASSTPWGSGVSNIQYF. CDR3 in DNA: TGTGCCAGTAGTACCCCGTGGGGTAGCGGGGTGTCGAACATTCAGTACTTC. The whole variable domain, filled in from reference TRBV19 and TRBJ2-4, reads DGGITQSPKYLFRKEGQNVTLSCEQNLNHDAMYWYRQDPGQGLRLIYYSQIVNDFQKGDIAEGYSVSREKKESFPLTVTSAQKNPTAFYLCASSTPWGSGVSNIQYFGAGTRLSVL.

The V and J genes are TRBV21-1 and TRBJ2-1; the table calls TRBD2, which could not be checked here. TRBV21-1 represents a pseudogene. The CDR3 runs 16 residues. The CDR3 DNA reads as TGTGCCAGCAATCAACTAGCGGGGGGGCCCGGGAATGAGCAGTTCTTC. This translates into CASNQLAGGPGNEQFF.

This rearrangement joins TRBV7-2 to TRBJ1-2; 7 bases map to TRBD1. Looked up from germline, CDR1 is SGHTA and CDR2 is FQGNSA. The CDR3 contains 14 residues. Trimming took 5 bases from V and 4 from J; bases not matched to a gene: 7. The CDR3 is CASSPQTGTYGYTF. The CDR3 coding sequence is TGTGCCAGCAGCCCCCAGACAGGGACCTATGGCTACACCTTC.

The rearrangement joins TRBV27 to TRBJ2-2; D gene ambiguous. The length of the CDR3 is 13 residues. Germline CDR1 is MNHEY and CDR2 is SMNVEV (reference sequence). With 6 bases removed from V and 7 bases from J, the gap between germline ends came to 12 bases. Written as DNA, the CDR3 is TGTGCCAGCAGCCTTACATATGACGGGGAGCTGTTTTTT. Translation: CASSLTYDGELFF.

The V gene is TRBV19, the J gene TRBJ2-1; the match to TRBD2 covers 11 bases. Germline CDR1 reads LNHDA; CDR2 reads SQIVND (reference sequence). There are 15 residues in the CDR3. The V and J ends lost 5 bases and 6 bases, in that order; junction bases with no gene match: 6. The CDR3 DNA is TGTGCCAGTAGTTTCACTAGCGGGGGAGTCAATGAGCAGTTCTTC. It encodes CASSFTSGGVNEQFF.

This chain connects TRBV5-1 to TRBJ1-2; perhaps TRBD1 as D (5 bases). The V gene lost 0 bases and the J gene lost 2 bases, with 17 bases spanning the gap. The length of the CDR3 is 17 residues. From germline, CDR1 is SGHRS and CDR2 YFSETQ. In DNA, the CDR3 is TGCGCCAGCAGCTTGGGGTCGGGAGGGGTTCCCAACTATGGCTACACCTTC. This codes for CASSLGSGGVPNYGYTF.

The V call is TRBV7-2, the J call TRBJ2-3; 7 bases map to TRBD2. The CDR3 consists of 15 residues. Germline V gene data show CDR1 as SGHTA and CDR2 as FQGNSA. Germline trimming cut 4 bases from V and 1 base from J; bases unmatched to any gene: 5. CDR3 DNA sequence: TGTGCCAGCAGCTCCCGGGCGGGGGGCACAGATACGCAGTATTTT. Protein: CASSSRAGGTDTQYF.

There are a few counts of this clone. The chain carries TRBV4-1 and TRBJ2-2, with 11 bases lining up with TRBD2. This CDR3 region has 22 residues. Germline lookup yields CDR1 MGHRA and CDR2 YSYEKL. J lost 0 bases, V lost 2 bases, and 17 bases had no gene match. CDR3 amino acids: CASSQPKLAGVIRSANTGELFF. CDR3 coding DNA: TGCGCCAGCAGCCAACCAAAACTAGCGGGGGTGATTAGGAGCGCGAACACCGGGGAGCTGTTTTTT.

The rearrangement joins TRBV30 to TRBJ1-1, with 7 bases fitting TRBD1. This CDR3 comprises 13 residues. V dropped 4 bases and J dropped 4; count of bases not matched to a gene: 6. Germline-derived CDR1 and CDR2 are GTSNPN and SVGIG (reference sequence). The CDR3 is CAWIDRAATEAFF. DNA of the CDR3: TGTGCCTGGATAGACAGGGCAGCCACTGAAGCTTTCTTT.

The CDR3 coding sequence is TGTGCCAGCAGTTACATCCCAGCGGGTTCCCTAGGCTACGAGCAGTACTTC. This gives the protein CASSYIPAGSLGYEQYF. The chain recombines TRBV6-2 or TRBV6-3 with TRBJ2-7; perhaps TRBD2 as D (6 bases). Germline CDR1 MNHEY, CDR2 SVGEGT. CDR3 length: 17 residues. V was trimmed by 2 bases and J by 3 bases, leaving 20 bases between them.

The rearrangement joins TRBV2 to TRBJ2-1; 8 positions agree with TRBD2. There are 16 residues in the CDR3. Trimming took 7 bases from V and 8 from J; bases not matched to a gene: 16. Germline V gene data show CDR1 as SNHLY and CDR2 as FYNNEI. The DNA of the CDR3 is TGTGCCAGCACCAGACGAACTCGGGGGGGGGCGGATGAGCAGTTCTTC. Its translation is CASTRRTRGGADEQFF.

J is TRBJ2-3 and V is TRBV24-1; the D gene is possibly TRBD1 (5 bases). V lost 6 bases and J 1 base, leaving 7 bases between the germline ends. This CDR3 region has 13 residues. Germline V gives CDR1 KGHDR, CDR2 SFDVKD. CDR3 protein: CATSQGGTDTQYF. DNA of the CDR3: TGTGCCACCAGTCAAGGGGGCACAGATACGCAGTATTTT.

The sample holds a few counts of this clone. The CDR3 nucleotides are TGTGCCAGCAGCTTAATACTAGCGGGGGAGAATGAGCAGTACTTC. It codes for CASSLILAGENEQYF. The chain is built from TRBV7-3 and TRBJ2-7, with 11 bases that match TRBD2. Germline lookup yields CDR1 SGHTA and CDR2 FQGTGA. The J segment lost 7 bases and the V segment lost 1 base, leaving 6 bases of the junction unmatched. The CDR3 covers 15 residues.

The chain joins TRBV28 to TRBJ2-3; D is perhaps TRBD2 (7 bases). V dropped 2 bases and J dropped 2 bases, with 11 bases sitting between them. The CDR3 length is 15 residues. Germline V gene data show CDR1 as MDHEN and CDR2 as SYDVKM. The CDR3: CASSLGGAYTDTQYF. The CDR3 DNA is TGTGCCAGCAGTTTAGGGGGGGCCTACACAGATACGCAGTATTTT.

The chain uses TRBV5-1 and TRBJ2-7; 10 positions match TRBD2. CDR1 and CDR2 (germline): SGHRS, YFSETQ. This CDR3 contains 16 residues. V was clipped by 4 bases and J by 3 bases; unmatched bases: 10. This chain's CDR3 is CASSTRTSGVGYEQYF. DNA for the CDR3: TGCGCCAGCAGCACAAGGACTAGCGGTGTAGGCTACGAGCAGTACTTC.

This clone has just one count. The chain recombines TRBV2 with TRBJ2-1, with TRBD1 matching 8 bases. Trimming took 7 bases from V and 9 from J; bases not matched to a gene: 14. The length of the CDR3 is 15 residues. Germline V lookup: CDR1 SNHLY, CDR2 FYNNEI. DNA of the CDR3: TGTGCCAGCACCCTCCAGGGGGCGGACCTTAGTGAGCAGTTCTTC. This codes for CASTLQGADLSEQFF.

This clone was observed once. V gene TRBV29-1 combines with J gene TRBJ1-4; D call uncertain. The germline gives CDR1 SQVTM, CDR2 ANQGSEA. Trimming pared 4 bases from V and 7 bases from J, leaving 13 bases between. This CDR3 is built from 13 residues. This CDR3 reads CSVAISVGEKLFF. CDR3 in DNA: TGCAGCGTTGCGATTAGTGTCGGTGAAAAACTGTTTTTT.

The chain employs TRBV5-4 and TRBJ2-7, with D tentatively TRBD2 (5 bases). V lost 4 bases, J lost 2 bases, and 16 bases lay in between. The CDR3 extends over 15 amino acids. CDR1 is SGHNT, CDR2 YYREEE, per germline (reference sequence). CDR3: CASSRSGNLAYEQYF. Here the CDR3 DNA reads TGTGCCAGCAGCCGATCGGGGAATTTAGCCTACGAGCAGTACTTC. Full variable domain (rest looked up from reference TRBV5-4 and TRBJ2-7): ETGVTQSPTHLIKTRGQQVTLRCSSQSGHNTVSWYQQALGQGPQFIFQYYREEENGRGNFPPRFSGLQFPNYSSELNVNALELDDSALYLCASSRSGNLAYEQYFGPGTRLTVT.

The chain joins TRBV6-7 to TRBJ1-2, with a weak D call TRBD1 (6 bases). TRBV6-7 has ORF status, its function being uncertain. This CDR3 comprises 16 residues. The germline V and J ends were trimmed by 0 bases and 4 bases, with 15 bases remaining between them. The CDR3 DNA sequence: TGTGCCAGCAGTTACTCGTCAGGGGAGGGGTGCTATGGCTACACCTTC. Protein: CASSYSSGEGCYGYTF.

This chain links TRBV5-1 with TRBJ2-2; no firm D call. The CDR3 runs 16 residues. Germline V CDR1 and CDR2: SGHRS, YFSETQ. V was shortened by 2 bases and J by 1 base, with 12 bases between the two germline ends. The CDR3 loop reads CASSFGGLLNTGELFF. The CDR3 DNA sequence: TGCGCCAGCAGCTTTGGCGGCTTGCTGAACACCGGGGAGCTGTTTTTT.